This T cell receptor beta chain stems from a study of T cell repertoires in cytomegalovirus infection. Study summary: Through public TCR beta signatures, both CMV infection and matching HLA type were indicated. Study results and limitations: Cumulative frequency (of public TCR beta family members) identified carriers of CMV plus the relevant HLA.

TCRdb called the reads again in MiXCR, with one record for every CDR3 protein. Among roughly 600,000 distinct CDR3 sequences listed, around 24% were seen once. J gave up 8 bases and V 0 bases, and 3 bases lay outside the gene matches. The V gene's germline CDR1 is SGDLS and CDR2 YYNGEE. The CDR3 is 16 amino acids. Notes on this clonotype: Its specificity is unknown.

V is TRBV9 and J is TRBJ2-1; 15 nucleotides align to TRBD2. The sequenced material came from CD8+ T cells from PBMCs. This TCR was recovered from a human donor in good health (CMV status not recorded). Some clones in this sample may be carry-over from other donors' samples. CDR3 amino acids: CASSVGGLAGGDEQFF. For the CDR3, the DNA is TGTGCCAGCAGCGTAGGGGGACTAGCGGGGGGTGATGAGCAGTTCTTC.